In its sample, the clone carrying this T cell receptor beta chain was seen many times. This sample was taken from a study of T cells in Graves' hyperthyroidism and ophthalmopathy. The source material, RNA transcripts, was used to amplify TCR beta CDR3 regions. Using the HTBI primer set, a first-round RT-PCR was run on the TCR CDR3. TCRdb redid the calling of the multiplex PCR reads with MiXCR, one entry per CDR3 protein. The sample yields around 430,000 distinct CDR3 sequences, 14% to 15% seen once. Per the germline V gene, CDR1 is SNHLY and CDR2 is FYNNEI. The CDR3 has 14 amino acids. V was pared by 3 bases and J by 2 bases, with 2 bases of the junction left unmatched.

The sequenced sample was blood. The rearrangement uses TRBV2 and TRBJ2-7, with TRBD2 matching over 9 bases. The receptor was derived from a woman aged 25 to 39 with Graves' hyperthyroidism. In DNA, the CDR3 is TGTGCCAGCAGTGAGCGGGAGGGCCCCTACGAGCAGTACTTC. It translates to CASSEREGPYEQYF.